The 27 T cell receptor beta chains reported below all come from one sample, sequenced in a study of shared clonotypes between healthy human individuals. Only in-frame clones appear in the TCRdb table, and some are missing; sequencing was by immunoSEQ multiplex PCR. The repertoire holds 1.5 million to 2.5 million clones, with just under 95% as singletons. Terminally differentiated effector memory CD45RA+ cells were excluded from the naive CD8 cells, which were CD45RO-negative and positively selected for CCR7. Sequenced input: naive CD8+ T cells sorted from blood. These receptors all stem from a man younger than 35 in good health.

CDR3 region: CASSYSGPVGYEQYF. CDR3 DNA sequence: TGTGCCAGCAGTTACTCGGGCCCGGTAGGCTACGAGCAGTACTTC. The chain is built from TRBV6-6 and TRBJ2-7; D not resolved. The length of the CDR3 is 15 residues. Germline V gives CDR1 MNHNY, CDR2 SVGAGI (reference sequence). Trimming took 0 bases from V and 3 from J, leaving 12 bases between them.

The chain has TRBV2 and TRBJ1-4, with 9 bases aligning to TRBD1. The CDR3 is made up of 14 amino acids. V was pared by 5 bases and J by 5 bases, with 3 bases of the junction left unmatched. Per the germline V gene, CDR1 is SNHLY and CDR2 is FYNNEI. The CDR3 sequence is CASSTGGLNEKLFF. CDR3 sequence (DNA): TGTGCCAGCAGTACAGGGGGCTTAAATGAAAAACTGTTTTTT.

The chain recombines TRBV27 with TRBJ2-7; 8 bases agree with TRBD1. CDR3 length: 14 amino acids. With 6 bases clipped from V and 1 base from J, the junction kept 5 bases outside the gene matches. Per germline, CDR1 MNHEY and CDR2 SMNVEV (reference sequence). CDR3 sequence (DNA): TGTGCCAGCAGCTCCGGGGACAGGTCCTACGAGCAGTACTTC. Its protein product is CASSSGDRSYEQYF.

V usage is TRBV7-6 and J usage is TRBJ1-2, with a tentative D call TRBD1 (6 bases). The CDR3 is 15 residues long. The germline V gene encodes CDR1 SGHVS and CDR2 FNYEAQ. Trimming cost V 6 bases and J 4 bases, with 18 bases left between them. In nucleotides, the CDR3 is TGTGCCAGCAGTTTAACACAGGGCCCAGGCTATGGCTACACCTTC. Encoded protein: CASSLTQGPGYGYTF.

This clone has only a few counts. The chain couples TRBV4-1 to TRBJ2-7; 10 bases agree with TRBD2. Trimming took 0 bases from V and 3 from J; bases not matched to a gene: 11. CDR1 and CDR2 from the germline V gene are MGHRA and YSYEKL. There are 18 residues in the CDR3. This CDR3 is CASSQDNGQLAGYYEQYF. CDR3 sequence (DNA): TGCGCCAGCAGCCAAGATAACGGGCAACTAGCGGGGTACTACGAGCAGTACTTC.

This sequence joins TRBV30 and TRBJ2-5; TRBD2 matches at 11 bases. The J call may be faulty, since TRBJ2-7 better matches the DNA end. CDR3 length: 14 amino acids. CDR1 is GTSNPN and CDR2 is SVGIG in the germline V gene (reference sequence). The CDR3 coding sequence is TGTGCCTGGAGTGTACTAGCGGGAGAGTCCGAGCAGTACTTC. It yields the protein CAWSVLAGESEQYF.

This rearrangement joins TRBV10-3 to TRBJ2-7; TRBD1 or TRBD2 may be the D gene (6 bases each). V shed 6 bases and J shed 6 bases, with 21 bases lying between them. The CDR3 runs to 15 residues. CDR1 and CDR2 from the germline V gene are ENHRY and SYGVKD. The DNA for the CDR3 is TGTGCCATCAGCACCTTTGACGGAGGGGGTCCCGAGCAGTACTTC. Translated, it gives CAISTFDGGGPEQYF.

The CDR3, as DNA: TGTGCCAGCAGTTACTGGGGGTTGGGGACCGGGGAGCTGTTTTTT. It is translated as CASSYWGLGTGELFF. This chain uses TRBV6-5 with TRBJ2-2; D tentatively fits TRBD1 or TRBD2 (5 bases each). The length of the CDR3 is 15 residues. Trimming pared 1 base from V and 5 bases from J, leaving 11 bases between. The germline V gene encodes CDR1 MNHEY and CDR2 SVGAGI.

This sequence joins TRBV30 and TRBJ2-7; D gene uncertain. Germline assignment: CDR1 GTSNPN and CDR2 SVGIG (reference sequence). Trimming removed 4 bases at V and 4 bases at J, with 11 bases between. This CDR3 has 12 residues. The CDR3 region is CAWKRGPYEQYF. The CDR3 DNA reads TGTGCCTGGAAAAGAGGACCTTACGAGCAGTACTTC. The whole variable domain, remainder taken from reference TRBV30 and TRBJ2-7, is SQTIHQWPATLVQPVGSPLSLECTVEGTSNPNLYWYRQAAGRGLQLLFYSVGIGQISSEVPQNLSASRPQDRQFILSSKKLLLSDSGFYLCAWKRGPYEQYFGPGTRLTVT.

The J gene is TRBJ2-7, the V gene TRBV9; no firm D call. Trimming cost V 3 bases and J 3 bases, with 10 bases left between them. Germline assignment: CDR1 SGDLS and CDR2 YYNGEE. This CDR3 is 13 amino acids long. As DNA, the CDR3 is TGTGCCAGCAGCGCACCTGGATACTACGAGCAGTACTTC. Its protein product is CASSAPGYYEQYF.

This rearrangement joins TRBV29-1 to TRBJ2-5; the match to TRBD2 covers 7 bases. This CDR3 is 17 amino acids long. The germline V gene encodes CDR1 SQVTM and CDR2 ANQGSEA. The V and J ends lost 3 bases and 0 bases, in that order; junction bases with no gene match: 13. CDR3 nucleotides: TGCAGCGTTGATTCTTGGTCTAGCGGAGAGTACCAAGAGACCCAGTACTTC. Residues: CSVDSWSSGEYQETQYF.

The chain combines TRBV5-1 with TRBJ2-3; 7 bases fit TRBD1. Germline CDR1 reads SGHRS; CDR2 reads YFSETQ. The CDR3 is 15 amino acids. Germline trimming cut 0 bases from V and 3 bases from J; bases unmatched to any gene: 4. CDR3 amino acids: CASSLEVRGTDTQYF. CDR3 coding DNA: TGCGCCAGCAGCTTGGAAGTCAGGGGGACAGATACGCAGTATTTT.

V and J are TRBV4-3 and TRBJ1-4, with TRBD1 as a possible D gene (5 bases). Deletions cut 0 bases from V and 5 bases from J, with 16 bases between. Germline loops: CDR1 LGHNA, CDR2 YSLEER. This CDR3 has 17 residues. CDR3 nucleotide sequence: TGCGCCAGCAGCCAAGATCCCCGGGGGTCAGAAAATGAAAAACTGTTTTTT. Protein sequence: CASSQDPRGSENEKLFF.

The chain joins TRBV7-2 to TRBJ2-7; 7 nucleotides agree with TRBD1. Germline V CDR1 and CDR2: SGHTA, FQGNSA. After removal of 5 bases from V and 1 base from J, the junction contained 5 bases not matched to a gene. The length of the CDR3 is 14 residues. This chain's CDR3 is CASSPWTGSYEQYF. The DNA of the CDR3 is TGTGCCAGCAGCCCCTGGACAGGTTCCTACGAGCAGTACTTC.

V and J are TRBV7-8 and TRBJ2-1; TRBD1 might be the D (7 bases). V was cut by 11 bases and J by 8 bases, with 25 bases left in between. CDR1 SGHVS and CDR2 FQNEAQ come from the germline V gene. The CDR3 loop spans 15 amino acids. This chain's CDR3 is CASQGEAPDYYEQFF. Here the CDR3 DNA reads TGTGCCTCTCAGGGGGAGGCCCCTGATTACTATGAGCAGTTCTTC.

The V call is TRBV7-9, the J call TRBJ1-5, with D perhaps TRBD1 (6 bases). The V and J ends lost 5 bases and 0 bases respectively, with 17 bases between them. The CDR3 has 17 residues. The V gene's germline CDR1 is SEHNR and CDR2 FQNEAQ (reference sequence). Here the CDR3 reads CASSQGGTSYSNQPQHF. CDR3 nucleotide sequence: TGTGCCAGCAGCCAAGGGGGGACATCCTATAGCAATCAGCCCCAGCATTTT.

This rearrangement joins TRBV7-9 to TRBJ1-1; D possibly corresponds to TRBD1 (5 bases). The germline gives CDR1 SEHNR, CDR2 FQNEAQ (reference sequence). The germline V and J ends were trimmed by 7 bases and 1 base, with 13 bases remaining between them. The CDR3 covers 14 residues. The CDR3 region is CASKPGSSNTEAFF. CDR3 DNA: TGTGCCAGCAAACCAGGGTCTTCGAACACTGAAGCTTTCTTT. Filled out from reference TRBV7-9 and TRBJ1-1, the complete variable domain reads DTGVSQNPRHKITKRGQNVTFRCDPISEHNRLYWYRQTLGQGPEFLTYFQNEAQLEKSRLLSDRFSAERPKGSFSTLEIQRTEQGDSAMYLCASKPGSSNTEAFFGQGTRLTVV.

This clone was seen just once. V usage is TRBV13 and J usage is TRBJ2-5; 8 nucleotides match TRBD1. Trimming at V came to 1 base and at J to 4 bases, leaving 5 bases not matched to a gene. Germline V gene lookup returns CDR1 PRHDT and CDR2 FYEKMQ (reference sequence). CDR3 size: 15 residues. The CDR3 coding sequence is TGTGCCAGCAGCTTAGTAGACAGGGGTCCAGAGACCCAGTACTTC. Amino acid sequence: CASSLVDRGPETQYF.

The chain couples TRBV5-8 to TRBJ2-7; 10 positions agree with TRBD2. The V gene's germline CDR1 is SGHTS and CDR2 YDEGEE. Trimming at V came to 1 base and at J to 0 bases, leaving 1 base not matched to a gene. The CDR3 loop spans 15 amino acids. In DNA form, the CDR3 reads TGTGCCAGCAGCTTGCTAGCGGGGGTCTCCTACGAGCAGTACTTC. Residues: CASSLLAGVSYEQYF. Complete variable domain (other parts from reference TRBV5-8 and TRBJ2-7): EAGVTQSPTHLIKTRGQQATLRCSPISGHTSVYWYQQALGLGLQFLLWYDEGEERNRGNFPPRFSGRQFPNYSSELNVNALELEDSALYLCASSLLAGVSYEQYFGPGTRLTVT.

The chain recombines TRBV27 with TRBJ2-3; 13 nucleotides match TRBD2. Germline CDR1 is MNHEY and CDR2 is SMNVEV (reference sequence). Trimming cost V 6 bases and J 6 bases; bases outside gene matches: 3. The CDR3 covers 14 residues. The CDR3, as DNA: TGTGCCAGCAGCGGACTAGCGGGAGAGGATACGCAGTATTTT. This encodes CASSGLAGEDTQYF.

V gene TRBV27 combines with J gene TRBJ1-4, with D possibly matching TRBD1 (6 bases). The ends were cut back, 4 bases at V and 7 bases at J, with 10 bases in the middle. Germline V lookup: CDR1 MNHEY, CDR2 SMNVEV (reference sequence). The CDR3 covers 13 residues. This CDR3 reads CASSSPRGEKLFF. DNA of the CDR3: TGTGCCAGCAGTTCCCCCAGGGGTGAAAAACTGTTTTTT.

This chain uses TRBV11-1 with TRBJ2-3; weak D call: TRBD2 (7 bases). The CDR3 extends over 14 amino acids. CDR1 and CDR2 (germline): SGHAT, FQDESV (reference sequence). Trimming left V 6 bases short and J 4 bases short, with 14 bases between. Here the CDR3 DNA reads TGTGCCAGCAGTCCGGGGGGCAGGCCAGATACGCAGTATTTT. Translating gives CASSPGGRPDTQYF.

This chain joins TRBV19 and TRBJ2-7, with 10 nucleotides matching TRBD2. J gave up 4 bases and V 1 base, and 7 bases lay outside the gene matches. Germline V CDR1 and CDR2: LNHDA, SQIVND (reference sequence). The CDR3 extends over 16 amino acids. CDR3: CASSIAHASGSYEQYF. CDR3 in DNA: TGTGCCAGTAGTATAGCTCACGCTAGCGGGAGTTACGAGCAGTACTTC. Filled out from reference TRBV19 and TRBJ2-7, the complete variable domain reads DGGITQSPKYLFRKEGQNVTLSCEQNLNHDAMYWYRQDPGQGLRLIYYSQIVNDFQKGDIAEGYSVSREKKESFPLTVTSAQKNPTAFYLCASSIAHASGSYEQYFGPGTRLTVT.

This clone was seen only once. In DNA, the CDR3 is TGCGCCAGCAGTGATGTCCGTTACGATACGCAGTATTTT. It yields the protein CASSDVRYDTQYF. This chain connects TRBV10-1 to TRBJ2-3, with unresolved D. The CDR3 covers 13 residues. Trimming stripped 3 bases from V and 6 bases from J, with 10 bases between. CDR1 and CDR2 from the germline V gene are WNHNN and SYGVQD (reference sequence).

The chain joins TRBV19 to TRBJ1-5; D is uncertain. The length of the CDR3 is 17 residues. Trimming shortened V by 0 bases and J by 2 bases, and 14 bases separated the two germline ends. CDR1 and CDR2 from the germline V gene are LNHDA and SQIVND (reference sequence). CDR3 region: CASSIDGPFAGNQPQHF. The DNA of the CDR3 is TGTGCCAGTAGTATAGATGGACCCTTTGCGGGCAATCAGCCCCAGCATTTT.

For this clone: The same CDR3 arises from other DNA sequences in this sample as well. V usage is TRBV11-2 and J usage is TRBJ1-3; no clear D gene. Germline V CDR1 and CDR2: SGHAT, FQNNGV. V lost 3 bases and J 7 bases, leaving 4 bases between the germline ends. The CDR3 extends over 11 amino acids. Here the CDR3 DNA reads TGTGCCAGCAGCTTGGGGAACACCATATATTTT. Its translation is CASSLGNTIYF.

Turning to this clone: Other DNA sequences of this sample code for an identical CDR3. The chain has TRBV30 and TRBJ2-7; no clear D gene. This CDR3 is 10 amino acids long. Germline V gene lookup returns CDR1 GTSNPN and CDR2 SVGIG (reference sequence). The V end was cut by 5 bases, the J end by 2 bases, with 4 bases between. CDR3 sequence (DNA): TGTGCCTGGGGGACCTACGAGCAGTACTTC. It specifies CAWGTYEQYF.